This T cell receptor (beta chain) originates from a study of blood T cell repertoires in COVID-19. Background on the study: The United States, Italy and Spain provided the acute and convalescent COVID-19 samples.

The length of the CDR3 is 12 residues. The ends were cut back, 3 bases at V and 3 bases at J, with 6 bases in the middle. Looked up from germline, CDR1 is KGHSH and CDR2 is LQKENI. Enrollment of patients from Seattle took place during active infection, with longitudinal follow-up. Under the authors' procedure: Reference gene primer amplification yielded estimated nucleated cell counts. Clones were read by immunoSEQ multiplex PCR, and TCRdb kept only the in-frame ones, dropping some. V, J and clone size were drawn from that table, and D and trimming were deduced from the DNA. The sample lists tens of thousands of clones, approximately 92% seen once, with roughly 45% in the top ten.

This receptor was taken from a woman aged 55-70 years with COVID-19, enrolled during active disease. This chain links TRBV18 with TRBJ2-7, with D uncertain. The sample was peripheral blood. The CDR3 bases are TGTGCCAGCTCACCTAACTACTACGAGCAGTACTTC. Amino acids: CASSPNYYEQYF.